The next 26 T cell receptor beta chains were all read from a single sample in a study of neurological immune-mediated disorders (dated by TCRdb to about 2019). The library was produced with 5' RACE. TCRdb records Illumina HiSeq 2500 as the sequencer. TCRdb handled the public reads itself, with Q25 trimming in fastp and clone calling in MiXCR, and kept productive beta chains. Duplicate CDR3 protein sequences are folded into a single record with the most common DNA and genes. The sample includes around 10,000 distinct CDR3 sequences, with 20% to 25% observed a single time. Together, the top ten hold around 50% of the sample. The sample comprised CD8+ T cells from blood. These receptors were collected from a woman aged 55-70 years with HTLV-1-associated myelopathy (HAM/TSP).

This clonotype has at least ten counts. The chain uses TRBV20-1 and TRBJ1-5, with D possibly TRBD1 on 6 matching bases. The CDR3 sequence is 14 residues long. Trimming removed 2 bases from V and 6 bases from J, with 14 bases in between. CDR1 is DFQATT and CDR2 is SNEGSKA in the germline V gene (reference sequence). The CDR3 DNA follows: TGCAGTGCTAGATCCGGGATCAGGGGTCAGCCCCAGCATTTT. This encodes CSARSGIRGQPQHF.

This clonotype appeared many times. This rearrangement joins TRBV7-9 to TRBJ1-2; D unclear. The CDR3 consists of 14 residues. V was pared by 0 bases and J by 6 bases, with 11 bases between. Germline-derived CDR1 and CDR2 are SEHNR and FQNEAQ (reference sequence). In DNA form, the CDR3 reads TGTGCCAGCAGCTTAGCCTCGCTTGGGGATGGCTACACCTTC. Encoded protein: CASSLASLGDGYTF.

This clonotype has a count of ten or more. CDR3 sequence: CASGLWETQYF. The CDR3 DNA sequence: TGTGCCAGCGGACTTTGGGAGACCCAGTACTTC. The rearrangement uses TRBV7-9 and TRBJ2-5; a weak D match, TRBD2 (5 bases). CDR1 is SEHNR, CDR2 FQNEAQ, per germline (reference sequence). Trimming removed 8 bases from V and 5 bases from J, with 9 bases in between. The CDR3 spans 11 residues.

There are many counts of this clonotype. This chain connects TRBV7-8 to TRBJ2-3; TRBD1 matches at 7 bases. Trimming cost V 8 bases and J 0 bases; bases outside gene matches: 8. CDR3 length: 15 amino acids. Germline lookup yields CDR1 SGHVS and CDR2 FQNEAQ. The CDR3 bases are TGTGCCAGCCGGGACAGTTTTACTAGCACAGATACGCAGTATTTT. Its protein is CASRDSFTSTDTQYF.

J is TRBJ2-1 and V is TRBV7-9, with D perhaps matching TRBD2 (5 bases). There are 14 residues in the CDR3. Trimming pared 5 bases from V and 4 bases from J, leaving 12 bases between. CDR1 and CDR2 from the germline V gene are SEHNR and FQNEAQ (reference sequence). Here the CDR3 DNA reads TGTGCCAGCAGCCCCGAAGGACTGTACAATGAGCAGTTCTTC. Residues: CASSPEGLYNEQFF.

This clonotype was counted many times. The rearrangement uses TRBV29-1 and TRBJ1-1, with D possibly matching TRBD1 (5 bases). V was shortened by 2 bases and J by 4 bases, with 11 bases between the two germline ends. Germline lookup yields CDR1 SQVTM and CDR2 ANQGSEA. The CDR3 spans 13 residues. CDR3 nucleotide sequence: TGCAGCGTTGAATCCAGGGAGGGCACTGAAGCTTTCTTT. This codes for CSVESREGTEAFF.

Many counts were recorded for this clonotype. The chain links TRBV20-1 to TRBJ2-7, with TRBD1 matching over 8 bases. Germline V gene lookup returns CDR1 DFQATT and CDR2 SNEGSKA (reference sequence). With 5 bases clipped from V and 2 bases from J, the junction kept 5 bases outside the gene matches. CDR3 size: 13 residues. CDR3 region: CSAPGQGPYEQYF. In DNA, the CDR3 is TGCAGTGCTCCAGGACAGGGACCCTACGAGCAGTACTTC.

This clonotype was seen many times. V gene TRBV20-1 combines with J gene TRBJ2-7, with D hard to call. Trimming shortened V by 7 bases and J by 1 base, and 17 bases separated the two germline ends. This CDR3 spans 14 amino acids. Germline lookup yields CDR1 DFQATT and CDR2 SNEGSKA (reference sequence). CDR3 sequence reads: CSVAATRPSYEQYF. As DNA, the CDR3 is TGCAGTGTCGCGGCGACCAGACCGTCCTACGAGCAGTACTTC.

This clonotype was seen more than once but under ten times. This rearrangement joins TRBV4-1 to TRBJ1-1; the match to TRBD1 covers 8 bases. CDR1 is MGHRA, CDR2 YSYEKL, per germline. J gave up 8 bases and V 3 bases, and 8 bases lay outside the gene matches. The CDR3 is 14 residues long. The CDR3 bases are TGCGCCAGCAGCCAGCACGGACAGGGAGCAGAAGCTTTCTTT. Translating it yields CASSQHGQGAEAFF.

By share, this clonotype ranks as medium-sized. V and J are TRBV20-1 and TRBJ2-1, with D possibly being TRBD1 or TRBD2 (5 bases each). CDR1 and CDR2 (germline): DFQATT, SNEGSKA (reference sequence). Deletions cut 0 bases from V and 7 bases from J, with 16 bases between. The CDR3 spans 15 residues. CDR3 coding DNA: TGCAGTGCTAGAGATTCGGGGCTAGAGTATAATGAGCAGTTCTTC. Amino acids: CSARDSGLEYNEQFF.

The CDR3 nucleotides are TGTGCCAGCAGTCCAGGCAATAGCAATCAGCCCCAGCATTTT. Its translation is CASSPGNSNQPQHF. The V call is TRBV6-1, the J call TRBJ1-5; D remains unclear. The CDR3 totals 14 residues. V was clipped by 5 bases and J by 0 bases, with 8 bases between them. Germline CDR1 reads MNHNS; CDR2 reads SASEGT.

Only a few counts were recorded for this clonotype. This chain uses TRBV30 with TRBJ1-1; D uncertain. From germline, CDR1 is GTSNPN and CDR2 SVGIG (reference sequence). CDR3 length: 14 residues. V was cut by 0 bases and J by 0 bases, with 8 bases left in between. CDR3 sequence reads: CAWSVQLMNTEAFF. The CDR3 DNA reads TGTGCCTGGAGTGTACAGCTTATGAACACTGAAGCTTTCTTT.

This clonotype was seen ten or more times. V is TRBV20-1 and J is TRBJ1-4; weak D call: TRBD1 (5 bases). CDR1 and CDR2 from the germline V gene are DFQATT and SNEGSKA (reference sequence). The CDR3 contains 14 residues. The V end was cut by 7 bases, the J end by 7 bases, with 19 bases between. Here the CDR3 DNA reads TGCAGTGTTGGAGTGGACAAAAGCAGTGAAAAACTGTTTTTT. Protein sequence: CSVGVDKSSEKLFF.

The chain links TRBV7-9 to TRBJ1-1, with D perhaps TRBD1 (5 bases). V lost 8 bases and J 3 bases, leaving 7 bases between the germline ends. The CDR3 contains 11 residues. The germline V gene encodes CDR1 SEHNR and CDR2 FQNEAQ (reference sequence). CDR3 loop: CASGRDTEAFF. As DNA, the CDR3 is TGTGCCAGCGGCAGGGACACTGAAGCTTTCTTT.

This clonotype showed up many times. The genes are TRBV20-1 and TRBJ1-2; 12 nucleotides agree with TRBD1. This CDR3 is built from 15 residues. Germline V gene data show CDR1 as DFQATT and CDR2 as SNEGSKA (reference sequence). The V gene end was trimmed by 5 bases and the J gene end by 4 bases; junction bases not matched to a gene: 8. The DNA for the CDR3 is TGCAGTGCTTACGGGACAGGGGGCGAGGGCTATGGCTACACCTTC. Translating it yields CSAYGTGGEGYGYTF.

This clonotype occurred many times. The chain carries TRBV6-6 and TRBJ2-3; maybe TRBD1 (6 bases). The CDR3 extends over 18 amino acids. V was clipped by 3 bases and J by 2 bases, with 21 bases between them. Germline CDR1 and CDR2: MNHNY and SVGAGI (reference sequence). CDR3 coding DNA: TGTGCCAGCAGTTATAGAAGGGACATTCCAGACCCCACAGATACGCAGTATTTT. This encodes CASSYRRDIPDPTDTQYF.

This clonotype has ten or more counts. The CDR3, as DNA: TGTGCCAGCAGTGAAAACAGGGAGACTGAAGCTTTCTTT. This sequence encodes CASSENRETEAFF. This chain uses TRBV2 with TRBJ1-1; the D gene is possibly TRBD1 (6 bases). Germline loops: CDR1 SNHLY, CDR2 FYNNEI. The CDR3 totals 13 residues. V dropped 2 bases and J dropped 5 bases, with 9 bases sitting between them.

This clonotype was seen at least ten times. The J gene is TRBJ2-3, the V gene TRBV2; D is unresolved. The CDR3 is 16 amino acids. V dropped 2 bases and J dropped 2 bases, with 14 bases sitting between them. The germline gives CDR1 SNHLY, CDR2 FYNNEI. CDR3 sequence reads: CASSELARVNTDTQYF. In nucleotides, the CDR3 is TGTGCCAGCAGTGAACTCGCCCGGGTCAACACAGATACGCAGTATTTT.

This clonotype showed up many times. This rearrangement joins TRBV5-1 to TRBJ2-3; a weak D match, TRBD2 (5 bases). Germline CDR1 SGHRS, CDR2 YFSETQ. V was cut by 4 bases and J by 2 bases, with 17 bases left in between. The CDR3 spans 16 residues. For the CDR3, the DNA is TGCGCCAGCAGCCCCTACGGGGAGCGGTACACAGATACGCAGTATTTT. The encoded protein is CASSPYGERYTDTQYF.

This clonotype was seen many times. The chain joins TRBV5-6 to TRBJ1-5; a weak D match, TRBD1 (5 bases). The germline V and J ends were trimmed by 4 bases and 5 bases, with 7 bases remaining between them. CDR1 and CDR2 (germline): SGHDT, YYEEEE. The CDR3 is made up of 12 amino acids. The CDR3 region has the DNA TGTGCCAGCAGCGAAGGGGATCAGCCCCAGCATTTT. As protein: CASSEGDQPQHF. Variable domain in full (rest from reference TRBV5-6 and TRBJ1-5): DAGVTQSPTHLIKTRGQQVTLRCSPKSGHDTVSWYQQALGQGPQFIFQYYEEEERQRGNFPDRFSGHQFPNYSSELNVNALLLGDSALYLCASSEGDQPQHFGDGTRLSIL.

In its sample, this clonotype was seen many times. This chain links TRBV5-1 with TRBJ1-2; tentatively, D is TRBD1 (5 bases). V shed 0 bases and J shed 5 bases, with 11 bases lying between them. There are 14 residues in the CDR3. Looked up from germline, CDR1 is SGHRS and CDR2 is YFSETQ. CDR3 sequence: CASSLVGPGYGYTF. The CDR3 region has the DNA TGCGCCAGCAGCTTGGTGGGACCTGGATATGGCTACACCTTC.

The rearrangement uses TRBV5-1 and TRBJ2-4; D may be TRBD1 or TRBD2 (6 bases each). There are 12 residues in the CDR3. CDR1 SGHRS and CDR2 YFSETQ come from the germline V gene. Trimming removed 4 bases from V and 10 bases from J, with 12 bases in between. CDR3 bases: TGCGCCAGCAGCGAACAGGGAGGTATTCAGTACTTC. Its translation: CASSEQGGIQYF.

This clonotype was seen ten or more times. The chain is built from TRBV7-9 and TRBJ1-6, with a weak D call TRBD1 (5 bases). The CDR3 has 15 amino acids. The germline gives CDR1 SEHNR, CDR2 FQNEAQ (reference sequence). Trimming took 5 bases from V and 5 from J, leaving 13 bases between them. The CDR3 loop reads CASSPGQNNNSPLHF. As DNA, the CDR3 is TGTGCCAGCAGCCCGGGGCAGAATAATAATTCACCCCTCCACTTT.

This clonotype was observed at least ten times. The chain employs TRBV7-9 and TRBJ2-2; D ambiguous. V lost 5 bases and J lost 5, with 18 bases in between. This CDR3 comprises 16 residues. Germline values: CDR1 SEHNR, CDR2 FQNEAQ (reference sequence). The CDR3 is CASSQTGIGRTGELFF. As DNA, the CDR3 is TGTGCCAGCAGCCAGACGGGCATAGGGCGTACCGGGGAGCTGTTTTTT.

V is TRBV7-8 and J is TRBJ2-3, with D unresolved. The germline V gene has CDR1 SGHVS and CDR2 FQNEAQ. Trimming cost V 5 bases and J 4 bases, with 7 bases left between them. The CDR3 sequence is 12 residues long. The CDR3 region has the DNA TGTGCCAGCAGCCCCTCCGCAGATACGCAGTATTTT. Translating gives CASSPSADTQYF.

This clonotype came up once. The chain carries TRBV27 and TRBJ2-7, with no clear D. In germline, CDR1 is MNHEY, CDR2 SMNVEV (reference sequence). Trimming removed 3 bases at V and 1 base at J, with 7 bases between. The CDR3 extends over 13 amino acids. The chain's CDR3 is CASSLAESYEQYF. The CDR3 bases are TGTGCCAGCAGTTTGGCAGAATCCTACGAGCAGTACTTC.